The text below deals with one T cell receptor (beta chain). This sample also contains other DNA sequences that code for the same CDR3. V lost 3 bases to trimming and J lost 2 bases, with 11 bases between them. Looked up from germline, CDR1 is SGHVS and CDR2 is FQNEAQ. The CDR3 length is 14 residues. The source of the sample is a study of blood T cell repertoires in COVID-19. For the study at large: The United States, Italy and Spain supplied acute and convalescent COVID-19 samples. T cells, B-cell-depleted T cells, or PBMCs provided the cDNA or gDNA that served as material.

Study processing details: The authors estimated nucleated cell counts from reference gene primer amplification. Method: immunoSEQ multiplex PCR; TCRdb's copy keeps in-frame clones and lacks some. V, J and clone size reflect that table, while D and trimming were determined from the DNA. The sample has around 130,000 clones; 86% are singletons. This receptor was identified in a man aged 35-49 years with acute or convalescent COVID-19. The J gene is TRBJ2-7, the V gene TRBV7-8; TRBD1 might be the D (6 bases). Sequencing was carried out using peripheral blood. In DNA form, the CDR3 reads TGTGCCAGCAGCTTGGGGGCAGGCCCCTACGAGCAGTACTTC. As protein: CASSLGAGPYEQYF.